This T cell receptor (beta chain) was sequenced in a study of OX40 agonist ivuxolimab in advanced cancers. Blood sampling was done at baseline, cycle 4 day 1, and cycle 7 day 1. Measured with immunoSEQ multiplex PCR; TCRdb has only the in-frame clones, and not every one. The sample lists some 110,000 clones, roughly nine tenths occurring once. The TCR sequence derives from an adult with an advanced solid tumor such as melanoma, head and neck, liver or kidney cancer. Sequences were derived from CD4+ or CD8+ T cells sorted from blood, sampled in a trial of the OX40 agonist ivuxolimab.

The CDR3 here is CASTGGRSPQHF. CDR3 DNA sequence: TGTGCCAGCACGGGGGGCCGATCGCCCCAGCATTTT. This chain joins TRBV2 and TRBJ1-5, with a weak D call TRBD1 (6 bases). Looked up from germline, CDR1 is SNHLY and CDR2 is FYNNEI. V shed 7 bases and J shed 9 bases, with 13 bases lying between them. CDR3 length equals 12 residues.